This T cell receptor beta chain was profiled in a study of blood T cells in healthy people across ages. This clonotype was observed a handful of times. Its antigen is undetermined. Then a second PCR, running about 6 to 12 cycles, was carried out with a sample-barcoded 5' primer and a J-beta primer mix. Each cDNA molecule was tagged by a template-switch adaptor with 12 random nucleotides. The yield of each sample was at least 2.5 million CDR3-containing paired-end reads. TCRdb itself ran the 5' RACE reads through MiXCR, one entry per CDR3 protein. This sample has over 1,500,000 distinct CDR3 sequences, with about 39% found just once. Study findings and constraints: Naive and antigen-experienced cells could not be conclusively compared, given unsorted PBMCs.

This CDR3 comprises 14 residues. Germline V gene data show CDR1 as SGHAT and CDR2 as FQNNGV. With 5 bases clipped from V and 7 bases from J, the junction kept 8 bases outside the gene matches. The source material was blood. This TCR came from a human donor in good health. This chain links TRBV11-2 with TRBJ2-1; 7 bases match TRBD2. The CDR3 DNA reads TGTGCCAGCAGCCCCCTGGGGGGGTATAATGAGCAGTTCTTC. Translated: CASSPLGGYNEQFF.